This entry describes one T cell receptor (beta chain). Its antigen remains unidentified. No base-level quality is on record; no much larger clone is a single base apart. Based on the germline V gene, the CDR1 and CDR2 sequences are ENHRY and SYGVKD. Its CDR3 holds 12 amino acids, cysteine through phenylalanine. The only DNA kept is the CDR3, 36 bases in frame from the first base. The library was built by means of the immunoSEQ multiplex PCR assay. TCRdb carries this immuneACCESS record with in-frame sequences only. Its versions omit some clonotypes, under half of them owing to an unresolved V gene in the studies checked, with the rest unexplained. This sample lists approximately 45,000 clones; about 90% were detected once. About 0.36% of the sample is taken by the ten largest. This record belongs to a study of T cell changes during pregnancy in multiple sclerosis (dated by TCRdb to between 2018 and 2021). Regarding the study in general: Changes in the T cell repertoire over the course of pregnancy were examined in this study in women with multiple sclerosis.

The sequence joins TRBV10-3 to TRBJ2-5; a tentative D call is TRBD1 (6 bases match). The DNA end lines up better with TRBJ2-7; the J call may be wrong. The specimen was CD4+ T cells from peripheral blood mononuclear cells, collected in the second trimester of pregnancy. This receptor was identified in a female donor in good health, enrolled as a control in a pregnancy study. The sequenced DNA is TGTGCCATCAGTGAGAGACAGGACGAGCAGTACTTC. Its translation reads: CAISERQDEQYF.